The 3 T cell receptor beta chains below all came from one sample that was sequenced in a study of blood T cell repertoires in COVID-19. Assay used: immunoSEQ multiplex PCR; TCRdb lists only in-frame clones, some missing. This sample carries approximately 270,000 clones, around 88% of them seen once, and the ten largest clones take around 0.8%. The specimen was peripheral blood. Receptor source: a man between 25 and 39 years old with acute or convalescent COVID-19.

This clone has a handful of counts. The CDR3 region has the DNA TGTGCCACCAGCAGATTCGGGAGCTCCTACGAGCAGTACTTC. Residues: CATSRFGSSYEQYF. The chain has TRBV15 and TRBJ2-7; tentatively, D is TRBD2 (6 bases). The germline V and J ends were trimmed by 2 bases and 0 bases, with 8 bases remaining between them. The CDR3 consists of 14 residues. Germline CDR1 is LNHNV and CDR2 is YYDKDF (reference sequence).

CDR3 in DNA: TGTGCCAGCAGCACCCAGGACGGACATAGCAATCAGCCCCAGCATTTT. Translating it yields CASSTQDGHSNQPQHF. The rearrangement links TRBV5-5 to TRBJ1-5, with a tentative D call TRBD1 (5 bases). This CDR3 comprises 16 residues. The V end was cut by 4 bases, the J end by 0 bases, with 14 bases between. CDR1 is SGHKS and CDR2 is YYEKEE in the germline V gene (reference sequence).

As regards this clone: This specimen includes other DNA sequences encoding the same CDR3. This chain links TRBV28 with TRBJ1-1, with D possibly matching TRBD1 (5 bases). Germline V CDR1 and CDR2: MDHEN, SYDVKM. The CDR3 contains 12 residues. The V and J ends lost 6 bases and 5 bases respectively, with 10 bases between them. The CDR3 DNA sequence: TGTGCCAGCAGGGACCACAGGACTGAAGCTTTCTTT. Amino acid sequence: CASRDHRTEAFF.